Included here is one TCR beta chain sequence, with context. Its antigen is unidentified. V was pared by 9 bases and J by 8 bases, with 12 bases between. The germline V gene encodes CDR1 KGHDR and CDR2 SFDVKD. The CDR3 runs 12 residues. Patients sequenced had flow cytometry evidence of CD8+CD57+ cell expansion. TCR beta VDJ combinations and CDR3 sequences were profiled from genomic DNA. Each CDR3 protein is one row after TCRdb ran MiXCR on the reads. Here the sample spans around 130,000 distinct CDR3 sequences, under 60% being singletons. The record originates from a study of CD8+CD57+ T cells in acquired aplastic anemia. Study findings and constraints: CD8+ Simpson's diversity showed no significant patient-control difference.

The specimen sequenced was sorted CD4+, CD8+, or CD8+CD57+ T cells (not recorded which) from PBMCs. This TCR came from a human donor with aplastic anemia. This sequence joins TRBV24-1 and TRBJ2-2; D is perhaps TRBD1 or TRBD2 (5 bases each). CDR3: CATGTSPGELFF. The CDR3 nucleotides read TGTGCCACCGGGACCTCACCTGGGGAGCTGTTTTTT.